One sample yielded the 29 T cell receptor beta chains listed below, sequenced in a study of cytomegalovirus exposure and HLA in healthy donors (dated by TCRdb to about 2017). Library prep was done by the immunoSEQ multiplex PCR assay. The multiplex PCR relied on a mix of 60 forward primers for TCR Vbeta segments and 13 reverse primers for TCR Jbeta segments. Imported from immuneACCESS, the table was reduced by TCRdb to in-frame sequences with V and J called. These copies leave out some clones; in studies compared against another copy, an unresolved V gene accounts for under half, and the cause of the remainder is not known. The sample yields 150,000 to 200,000 clones; around 77% were counted once. The ten largest account for approximately 1.6% of the sample. Material for sequencing was PBMCs. Receptors were obtained from a woman aged 25-40 years in good health and CMV-seronegative.

The J gene is TRBJ1-6, the V gene TRBV2; perhaps TRBD1 as D (6 bases). V lost 6 bases to trimming and J lost 8 bases, with 17 bases between them. Germline lookup yields CDR1 SNHLY and CDR2 FYNNEI. The CDR3 has 15 residues. The CDR3 nucleotides are TGTGCCAGCAGAACCGACAGGACTGGGCATTCACCCCTCCACTTT. Amino acids: CASRTDRTGHSPLHF.

This clone has only one observation. CDR3 DNA sequence: TGTGCCAGCAGCTTGGTAGGGACTGCCAGCGAGCAGTACTTC. This codes for CASSLVGTASEQYF. This sequence joins TRBV5-5 and TRBJ2-7, with D possibly TRBD2 on 6 matching bases. This CDR3 region has 14 residues. V lost 0 bases, J lost 6 bases, and 13 bases lay in between. Germline V CDR1 and CDR2: SGHKS, YYEKEE (reference sequence).

The chain couples TRBV5-1 to TRBJ1-2; D may be TRBD1 (6 bases). The germline V gene has CDR1 SGHRS and CDR2 YFSETQ. The V end was cut by 3 bases, the J end by 6 bases, with 9 bases between. The CDR3 covers 12 residues. The CDR3 loop reads CASSWDMNGYTF. CDR3 bases: TGCGCCAGCAGCTGGGACATGAATGGCTACACCTTC.

The chain is built from TRBV30 and TRBJ1-1, with D uncertain. Trimming cost V 4 bases and J 0 bases, with 3 bases left between them. Germline CDR1 and CDR2: GTSNPN and SVGIG (reference sequence). This CDR3 spans 11 amino acids. CDR3 DNA sequence: TGTGCCTGGATAATGAACACTGAAGCTTTCTTT. Amino acid sequence: CAWIMNTEAFF.

This chain joins TRBV7-2 and TRBJ2-3; 8 bases fit TRBD2. The CDR3 runs 16 residues. In germline, CDR1 is SGHTA, CDR2 FQGNSA. J was trimmed by 3 bases and V by 5 bases; bases with no gene match: 10. The CDR3 nucleotides read TGTGCCAGCAGCCCTTACGTCGGGGGGGGTACAGATACGCAGTATTTT. Encoded protein: CASSPYVGGGTDTQYF.

This clone has only one observation. The chain has TRBV7-6 and TRBJ1-3; the match to TRBD1 covers 7 bases. V trimming: 1 base; J trimming: 4 bases; junction bases outside the gene matches: 4. The CDR3 sequence is 15 residues long. Germline V CDR1 and CDR2: SGHVS, FNYEAQ. Here the CDR3 DNA reads TGTGCCAGCAGCTTAGTACAGGGGACAGGAAACACCATATATTTT. Protein: CASSLVQGTGNTIYF.

CDR3 nucleotide sequence: TGTGCCAGCAGCCCAAGTATCGGTACTAGCGGATACGAGCAGTACTTC. This encodes CASSPSIGTSGYEQYF. The V call is TRBV4-2, the J call TRBJ2-7, with TRBD2 matching over 8 bases. In germline, CDR1 is LGHNA, CDR2 YNFKEQ. Trimming removed 4 bases from V and 4 bases from J; junction bases left unmatched: 12. CDR3 length: 16 amino acids.

This clone was detected a few times. This chain joins TRBV28 and TRBJ1-2; perhaps TRBD1 as D (6 bases). Trimming took 6 bases from V and 8 from J, leaving 22 bases between them. The CDR3 is made up of 15 amino acids. CDR1 and CDR2 (germline): MDHEN, SYDVKM. The CDR3 is CASSRMAVQGQGYTF. As DNA, the CDR3 is TGTGCCAGCAGCCGTATGGCGGTGCAGGGGCAGGGCTACACCTTC.

The chain joins TRBV2 to TRBJ1-6; D is ambiguous. Germline assignment: CDR1 SNHLY and CDR2 FYNNEI. Trimming took off 4 bases at V and 4 bases at J, with 5 bases between the two ends. The CDR3 is 13 residues long. This CDR3 is CASSAGYNSPLHF. The CDR3, as DNA: TGTGCCAGCAGTGCGGGATATAATTCACCCCTCCACTTT.

The rearrangement joins TRBV18 to TRBJ2-5; 7 nucleotides align to TRBD1. The CDR3 has 14 amino acids. Germline CDR1 reads KGHSH; CDR2 reads LQKENI. V shed 6 bases, J shed 0 bases, and the junction held 4 bases outside the gene matches. CDR3 DNA sequence: TGTGCCAGCTCGGGACAGCAGTACCAAGAGACCCAGTACTTC. Its translation is CASSGQQYQETQYF.

This clone was found once. CDR3 coding DNA: TGTGCCAGCAGTTTACGGGACACCCACACTGAAGCTTTCTTT. It is translated as CASSLRDTHTEAFF. The chain is built from TRBV28 and TRBJ1-1; a weak D match, TRBD1 (6 bases). The CDR3 length is 14 residues. V gave up 2 bases and J gave up 3 bases, with 10 bases separating them. Per germline, CDR1 MDHEN and CDR2 SYDVKM.

This clone was counted only a few times. The gene calls are TRBV7-9 and TRBJ2-5; TRBD1 is a possible D gene (6 bases). The DNA end is a closer match to TRBJ2-7, so the J assignment may be wrong. CDR1 is SEHNR, CDR2 FQNEAQ, per germline (reference sequence). This CDR3 is 15 amino acids long. Written as DNA, the CDR3 is TGTGCCAGCAGCTTAGTGGGCAGGGGCAACTACGAGCAGTACTTC. As protein: CASSLVGRGNYEQYF.

V usage is TRBV29-1 and J usage is TRBJ2-2; TRBD1 might be the D (6 bases). Per the germline V gene, CDR1 is SQVTM and CDR2 is ANQGSEA. CDR3 length equals 14 residues. The ends were cut back, 8 bases at V and 2 bases at J, with 15 bases in the middle. The CDR3 loop reads CSYSRGQNTGELFF. The CDR3 DNA sequence: TGCAGCTACAGTAGGGGACAAAACACCGGGGAGCTGTTTTTT.

The chain carries TRBV7-3 and TRBJ2-2; D might be TRBD1 (6 bases). Germline V gene sequence: CDR1 SGHTA, CDR2 FQGTGA. V lost 4 bases and J lost 9, with 18 bases in between. CDR3 length: 15 amino acids. CDR3 amino acids: CASSSTRTGRRELFF. The CDR3 nucleotides read TGTGCCAGCAGCTCCACCCGCACAGGGCGCCGGGAGCTGTTTTTT. The variable domain in full, with the rest retrieved from reference TRBV7-3 and TRBJ2-2, is GAGVSQTPSNKVTEKGKYVELRCDPISGHTALYWYRQSLGQGPEFLIYFQGTGAADDSGLPNDRFFAVRPEGSVSTLKIQRTERGDSAVYLCASSSTRTGRRELFFGEGSRLTVL.

This clone came up a few times. V is TRBV30 and J is TRBJ1-6; 8 bases agree with TRBD1. Germline V lookup: CDR1 GTSNPN, CDR2 SVGIG (reference sequence). The CDR3 extends over 12 amino acids. The junction had 6 bases not matched to a gene; V was cut back by 7 bases and J by 10 bases. CDR3 loop: CASTGGRSPLHF. Written as DNA, the CDR3 is TGTGCCTCCACAGGGGGACGGTCACCCCTCCACTTT.

This clone has just a few counts. This chain joins TRBV30 and TRBJ2-1, with 7 bases lining up with TRBD2. Germline assignment: CDR1 GTSNPN and CDR2 SVGIG (reference sequence). J lost 4 bases, V lost 0 bases, and 3 bases had no gene match. The CDR3 has 14 residues. CDR3 sequence: CAWSVSGLYNEQFF. CDR3 nucleotides: TGTGCCTGGAGTGTTAGCGGGTTATACAATGAGCAGTTCTTC.

The chain carries TRBV28 and TRBJ2-2; 10 bases line up with TRBD1. Germline CDR1 and CDR2: MDHEN and SYDVKM. The CDR3 loop spans 15 amino acids. J gave up 7 bases and V 3 bases, and 5 bases lay outside the gene matches. CDR3 loop: CASSLDRGWVGELFF. DNA for the CDR3: TGTGCCAGCAGTTTGGACAGGGGGTGGGTCGGGGAGCTGTTTTTT.

Only a few counts were recorded for this clone. The gene calls are TRBV27 and TRBJ2-7; D is perhaps TRBD2 (5 bases). V dropped 3 bases and J dropped 1 base, with 13 bases sitting between them. Looked up from germline, CDR1 is MNHEY and CDR2 is SMNVEV (reference sequence). This CDR3 has 15 residues. DNA for the CDR3: TGTGCCAGCAGTTTCACCGGGGTACTATCCTACGAGCAGTACTTC. Translation gives CASSFTGVLSYEQYF.

This sequence joins TRBV30 and TRBJ1-5; the D is unclear. The CDR3 length is 14 residues. Germline V gene sequence: CDR1 GTSNPN, CDR2 SVGIG (reference sequence). V lost 3 bases and J 5 bases, leaving 14 bases between the germline ends. The CDR3: CAWSSNGKYQPQHF. In DNA form, the CDR3 reads TGTGCCTGGAGCTCGAACGGGAAGTATCAGCCCCAGCATTTT.

In DNA form, the CDR3 reads TGCAGCGTTGAAAGAGGACTTCAGAACACTGAAGCTTTCTTT. It specifies CSVERGLQNTEAFF. This rearrangement joins TRBV29-1 to TRBJ1-1; D remains ambiguous. V shed 2 bases and J shed 1 base, with 11 bases lying between them. This CDR3 contains 14 residues. Germline loops: CDR1 SQVTM, CDR2 ANQGSEA. The variable domain in full, with the rest retrieved from reference TRBV29-1 and TRBJ1-1, is SAVISQKPSRDICQRGTSLTIQCQVDSQVTMMFWYRQQPGQSLTLIATANQGSEATYESGFVIDKFPISRPNLTFSTLTVSNMSPEDSSIYLCSVERGLQNTEAFFGQGTRLTVV.

The chain employs TRBV7-3 and TRBJ2-5, with TRBD1 matching 7 bases. J lost 1 base, V lost 5 bases, and 4 bases had no gene match. CDR1 and CDR2 (germline): SGHTA, FQGTGA. The CDR3 contains 14 residues. CDR3 sequence reads: CASSPDRSQETQYF. CDR3 sequence (DNA): TGTGCCAGCAGCCCGGACAGGAGCCAAGAGACCCAGTACTTC.

The chain carries TRBV19 and TRBJ1-2, with D hard to call. CDR3 length: 16 residues. The germline V and J ends were trimmed by 0 bases and 3 bases, with 14 bases remaining between them. Germline CDR1 reads LNHDA; CDR2 reads SQIVND (reference sequence). The CDR3 DNA reads as TGTGCCAGTAGTATAGAAAATGTCCCCGCGGACTATGGCTACACCTTC. Translating gives CASSIENVPADYGYTF.

This sequence joins TRBV9 and TRBJ2-3, with a tentative D call TRBD2 (6 bases). Germline CDR1 SGDLS, CDR2 YYNGEE. The CDR3 is made up of 15 amino acids. V shed 1 base and J shed 1 base, with 10 bases lying between them. This CDR3 reads CASSVNSGGTDTQYF. The CDR3 DNA is TGTGCCAGCAGCGTAAATTCGGGGGGCACAGATACGCAGTATTTT.

This chain links TRBV4-3 with TRBJ2-6; D is possibly TRBD1 (5 bases). Trimming cost V 3 bases and J 4 bases, with 13 bases left between them. Looked up from germline, CDR1 is LGHNA and CDR2 is YSLEER. The CDR3 consists of 16 residues. The CDR3 loop is CASSHPSRTGANVLTF. CDR3 nucleotides: TGCGCCAGCAGCCACCCTTCAAGGACAGGGGCCAACGTCCTGACTTTC.

The chain employs TRBV6-5 and TRBJ2-1; a possible D gene is TRBD2 (6 bases). Germline CDR1 reads MNHEY; CDR2 reads SVGAGI. Trimming shortened V by 6 bases and J by 0 bases, and 12 bases separated the two germline ends. The CDR3 runs 15 residues. DNA of the CDR3: TGTGCCAGCAGCCGGAGGGCCCTCTCCTACAATGAGCAGTTCTTC. Its translation: CASSRRALSYNEQFF.

The chain joins TRBV10-3 to TRBJ1-2; weak D call: TRBD1 (5 bases). The V gene lost 4 bases and the J gene lost 6 bases, with 15 bases spanning the gap. The CDR3 extends over 14 amino acids. Germline CDR1 ENHRY, CDR2 SYGVKD. The CDR3 here is CAISALQAQNGYTF. CDR3 coding DNA: TGTGCCATCAGTGCTTTACAGGCGCAGAATGGCTACACCTTC.

The V gene is TRBV28, the J gene TRBJ1-2, with 7 nucleotides matching TRBD1. V dropped 6 bases and J dropped 2; count of bases not matched to a gene: 3. The CDR3 is 13 residues long. CDR1 MDHEN and CDR2 SYDVKM come from the germline V gene. This CDR3 reads CASRPGGNYGYTF. The CDR3 DNA reads as TGTGCCAGCAGACCAGGGGGAAACTATGGCTACACCTTC.

This chain connects TRBV28 to TRBJ2-3, with 9 bases that match TRBD1. In germline, CDR1 is MDHEN, CDR2 SYDVKM. This CDR3 is built from 16 residues. V dropped 6 bases and J dropped 5; count of bases not matched to a gene: 12. CDR3 residues: CASRPQQGAREDTQYF. The CDR3 region has the DNA TGTGCCAGCAGGCCTCAACAGGGGGCGAGAGAAGATACGCAGTATTTT.

This clone was observed once. The chain couples TRBV27 to TRBJ2-7, with 9 bases aligning to TRBD1. CDR1 and CDR2 from the germline V gene are MNHEY and SMNVEV (reference sequence). CDR3 length: 13 amino acids. The V and J ends lost 3 bases and 6 bases, in that order; junction bases with no gene match: 3. CDR3 DNA sequence: TGTGCCAGCAGTTTTACAGGGGGCGGCGAGCAGTACTTC. Protein product: CASSFTGGGEQYF.